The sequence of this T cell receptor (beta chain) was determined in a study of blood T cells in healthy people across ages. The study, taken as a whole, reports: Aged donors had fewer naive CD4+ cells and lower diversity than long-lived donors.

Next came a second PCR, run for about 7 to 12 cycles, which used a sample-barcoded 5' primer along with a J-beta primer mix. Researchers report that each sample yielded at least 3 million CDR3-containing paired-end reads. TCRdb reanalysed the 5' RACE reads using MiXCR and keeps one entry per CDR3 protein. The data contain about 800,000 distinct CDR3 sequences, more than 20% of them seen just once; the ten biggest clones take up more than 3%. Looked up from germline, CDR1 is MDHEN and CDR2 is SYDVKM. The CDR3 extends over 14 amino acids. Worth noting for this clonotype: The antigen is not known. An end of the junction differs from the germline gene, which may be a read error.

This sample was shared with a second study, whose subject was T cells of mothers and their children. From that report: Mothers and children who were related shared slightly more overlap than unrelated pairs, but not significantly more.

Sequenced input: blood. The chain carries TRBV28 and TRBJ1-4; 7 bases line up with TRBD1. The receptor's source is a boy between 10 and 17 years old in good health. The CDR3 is CASSSGGLKDRPVF. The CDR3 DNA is TGTGCCAGCAGTTCCGGGGGCTTGAAGGACAGGCCTGTTTTT. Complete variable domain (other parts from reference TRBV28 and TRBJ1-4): DVKVTQSSRYLVKRTGEKVFLECVQDMDHENMFWYRQDPGLGLRLIYFSYDVKMKEKGDIPEGYSVSREKKERFSLILESASTNQTSMYLCASSSGGLKDRPVFGSGTQLSVL.